This entry describes one TCR beta chain. Antigen: not known. Described treatment: around 19 received Ad26.COV2.S at low or high dose, single or two shots; 5 received placebo; per-sample allocation not given. Collection of samples fell on day 63 after the first vaccine or placebo injection. The repertoire was sequenced with immunoSEQ multiplex PCR; TCRdb's copy has only in-frame clones and lacks some. The data show 300,000 to 350,000 clones, more than 85% seen once. This entry belongs to a study of Ad26.COV2.S vaccination and SARS-CoV-2 variants. From germline, CDR1 is SEHNR and CDR2 FQNEAQ (reference sequence). J lost 5 bases, V lost 5 bases, and 9 bases had no gene match. The CDR3 spans 15 residues. Points from the study as a whole: Analyses that measured TCR breadth and depth may have underestimated total T cell responses.

The sample was peripheral blood, taken in a trial of Ad26.COV2.S vaccine versus placebo. The TCR sequence derives from a person aged 18-65 years who received the Ad26.COV2.S COVID-19 vaccine or a placebo. The chain uses TRBV7-9 and TRBJ2-5, with 9 bases fitting TRBD1. The CDR3 loop is CASSAKQGARETQYF. The DNA of the CDR3 is TGTGCCAGCAGCGCGAAACAGGGGGCGCGGGAGACCCAGTACTTC.